This T cell receptor (beta chain) was documented in a study of human T cells and chemical hapten exposure. The wider study: An approximately 2 cm by approximately 2 cm inner upper arm patch received 2% DPC for sensitization. General observations from the study: It was expanded TCRs that formed significantly more large CDR3 similarity clusters than controls did.

Time point here: patch test 2, 6 weeks after DPC sensitization. Documented treatment: therapeutic diphenylcyclopropenone sensitization with weekly scalp DPC. Alopecia patients deemed DPC-suitable, aged 18 to 70, excluding pregnancy. The V gene's germline CDR1 is SNHLY and CDR2 FYNNEI. Deletions cut 8 bases from V and 2 bases from J, with 9 bases between. The CDR3 runs to 12 residues. TCRdb itself ran the RACE reads through MiXCR, one entry per CDR3 protein. The sample yields some 350,000 distinct CDR3 sequences, 6% to 7% seen once. Note on this clonotype: Its antigen is still unknown.

Sample: whole blood, taken in connection with sensitization to the hapten diphenylcyclopropenone (DPC). This chain joins TRBV2 and TRBJ1-1, with a tentative D call TRBD1 (5 bases). The clonotype originates from a woman under 30 with alopecia areata. Some clones in this sample may be carry-over from other donors' samples. CDR3: CASVGPNTEAFF. CDR3 DNA: TGTGCCAGCGTGGGGCCCAACACTGAAGCTTTCTTT.